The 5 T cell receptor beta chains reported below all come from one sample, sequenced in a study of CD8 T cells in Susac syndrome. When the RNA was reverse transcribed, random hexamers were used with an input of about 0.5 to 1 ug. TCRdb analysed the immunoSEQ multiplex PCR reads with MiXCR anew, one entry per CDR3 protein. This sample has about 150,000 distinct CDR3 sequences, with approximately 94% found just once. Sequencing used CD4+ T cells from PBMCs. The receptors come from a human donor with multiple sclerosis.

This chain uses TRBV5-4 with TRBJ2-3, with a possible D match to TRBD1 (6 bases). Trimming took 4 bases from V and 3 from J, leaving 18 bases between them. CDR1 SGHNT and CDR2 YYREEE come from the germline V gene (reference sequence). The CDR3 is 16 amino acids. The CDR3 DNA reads TGTGCCAGCAGCCCGGACAGCAGGTCATCTACAGATACGCAGTATTTT. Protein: CASSPDSRSSTDTQYF. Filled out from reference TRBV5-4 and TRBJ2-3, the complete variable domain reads ETGVTQSPTHLIKTRGQQVTLRCSSQSGHNTVSWYQQALGQGPQFIFQYYREEENGRGNFPPRFSGLQFPNYSSELNVNALELDDSALYLCASSPDSRSSTDTQYFGPGTRLTVL.

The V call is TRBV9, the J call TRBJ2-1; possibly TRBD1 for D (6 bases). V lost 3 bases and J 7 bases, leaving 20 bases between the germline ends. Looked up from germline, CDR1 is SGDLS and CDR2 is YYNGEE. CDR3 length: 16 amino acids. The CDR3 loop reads CASSGPGTGRLNEQFF. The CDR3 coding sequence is TGTGCCAGCAGCGGACCTGGCACAGGGCGATTGAATGAGCAGTTCTTC.

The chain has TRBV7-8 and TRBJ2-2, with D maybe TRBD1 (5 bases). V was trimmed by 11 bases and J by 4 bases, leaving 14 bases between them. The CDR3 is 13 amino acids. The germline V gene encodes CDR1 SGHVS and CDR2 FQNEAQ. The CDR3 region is CACGAGPTGELFF. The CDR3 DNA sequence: TGTGCCTGTGGGGCAGGGCCCACCGGGGAGCTGTTTTTT. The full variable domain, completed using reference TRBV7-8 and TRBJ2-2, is GAGVSQSPRYKVAKRGQDVALRCDPISGHVSLFWYQQALGQGPEFLTYFQNEAQLDKSGLPSDRFFAERPEGSVSTLKIQRTQQEDSAVYLCACGAGPTGELFFGEGSRLTVL.

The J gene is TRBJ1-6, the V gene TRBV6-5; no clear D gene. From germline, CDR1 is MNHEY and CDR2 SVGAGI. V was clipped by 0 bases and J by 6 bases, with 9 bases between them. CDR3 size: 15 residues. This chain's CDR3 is CASSYSPDPNSPLHF. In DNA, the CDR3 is TGTGCCAGCAGTTACTCTCCGGACCCTAATTCACCCCTCCACTTT.

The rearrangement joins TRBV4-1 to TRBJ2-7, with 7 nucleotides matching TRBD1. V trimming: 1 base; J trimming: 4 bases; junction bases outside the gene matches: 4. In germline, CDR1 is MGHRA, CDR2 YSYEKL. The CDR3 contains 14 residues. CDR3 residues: CASSQVGTAYEQYF. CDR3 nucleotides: TGCGCCAGCAGCCAAGTTGGGACAGCGTACGAGCAGTACTTC.